The clone carrying this T cell receptor (beta chain) appeared a few times. Germline assignment: CDR1 KGHSH and CDR2 LQKENI. V gave up 6 bases and J gave up 7 bases, with 10 bases separating them. The CDR3 runs to 13 residues. The sample originates from a study of early T cells in non-severe SARS-CoV-2 infection. TCRdb recomputed calls from the 5' RACE reads with MiXCR, one row per CDR3 protein. The sample lists about 89,000 distinct CDR3 sequences, around 15% occurring once. Sequenced material: whole blood. This chain joins TRBV18 and TRBJ1-6; D is ambiguous. The TCR sequence derives from an adult who was a healthcare worker with PCR-confirmed SARS-CoV-2 infection or an uninfected control (not recorded which). The CDR3 DNA follows: TGTGCCAGCTCTGAGACTCAAAATTCACCCCTCCACTTT. Amino acids: CASSETQNSPLHF.